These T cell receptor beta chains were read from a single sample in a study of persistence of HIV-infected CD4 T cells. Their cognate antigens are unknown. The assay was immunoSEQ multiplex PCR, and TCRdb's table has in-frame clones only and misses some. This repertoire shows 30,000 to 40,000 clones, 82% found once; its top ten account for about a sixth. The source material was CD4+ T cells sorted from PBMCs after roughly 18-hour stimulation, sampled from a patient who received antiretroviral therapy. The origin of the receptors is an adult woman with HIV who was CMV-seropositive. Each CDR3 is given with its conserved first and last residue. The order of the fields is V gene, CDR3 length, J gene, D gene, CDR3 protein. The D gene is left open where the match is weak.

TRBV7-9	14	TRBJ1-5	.	CASRTDNAGQPQHF
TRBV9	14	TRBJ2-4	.	CASSPQVKQNIQYF
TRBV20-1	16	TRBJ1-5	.	CSASQGRAYGNQPQHF
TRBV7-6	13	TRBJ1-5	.	CASSLFHGQPQHF
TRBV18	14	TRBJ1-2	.	CASSPDRTNYGYTF
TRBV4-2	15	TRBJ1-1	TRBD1	CASSPPGTGNTEAFF
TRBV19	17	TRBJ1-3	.	CASSPGLPSSSGNTIYF
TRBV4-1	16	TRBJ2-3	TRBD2	CASSQGLADPADTQYF
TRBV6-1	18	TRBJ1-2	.	CASSDAGRGRGIGGGYTF
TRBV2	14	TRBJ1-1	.	CASSTPGLATEAFF
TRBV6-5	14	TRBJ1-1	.	CATTVQGKLAEAFF
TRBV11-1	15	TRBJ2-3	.	CASSLIWADTDTQYF
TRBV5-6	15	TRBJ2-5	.	CASSWGMGSQETQYF
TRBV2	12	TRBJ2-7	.	CASRTEGGEQYF
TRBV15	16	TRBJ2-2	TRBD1	CATSDTRDRGSGELFF
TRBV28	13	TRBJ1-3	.	CASSRVGGNTIYF
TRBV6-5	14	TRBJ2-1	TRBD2	CASFEAGAYNEQFF
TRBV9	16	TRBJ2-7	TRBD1	CASSVGGRDRASEQYF
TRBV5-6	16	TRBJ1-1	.	CASSLFLSGGGTEAFF
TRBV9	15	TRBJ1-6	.	CASSVDRRNNSPLHF
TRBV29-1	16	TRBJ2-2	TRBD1	CSVEEGDRGQVGELFF
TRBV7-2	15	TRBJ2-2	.	CASSLTRQNTGELFF
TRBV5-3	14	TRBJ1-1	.	CARSLGTFYTEAFF
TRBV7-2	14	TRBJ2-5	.	CASSLDPTKETQYF
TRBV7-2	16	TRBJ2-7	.	CASSLGVGGLTYEQYF
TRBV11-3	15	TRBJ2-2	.	CASSLGGTSTGELFF
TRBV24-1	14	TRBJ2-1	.	CATRRQVSYNEQFF
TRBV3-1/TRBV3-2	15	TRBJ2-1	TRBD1	CASSPDRVTYNEQFF
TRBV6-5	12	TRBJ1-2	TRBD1	CASSRTGEGYTF
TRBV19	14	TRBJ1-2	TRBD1	CASSTTRQGYGYTF
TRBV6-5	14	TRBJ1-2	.	CASSYGYRNNGYTF
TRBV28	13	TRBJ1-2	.	CASSLMQNYGYTF
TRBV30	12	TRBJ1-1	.	CAWGLRNTEAFF
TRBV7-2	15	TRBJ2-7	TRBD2	CASSPQRGARYEQYF
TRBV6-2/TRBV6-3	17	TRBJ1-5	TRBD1	CASSTRAAGGYSQPQHF
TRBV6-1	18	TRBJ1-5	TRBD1	CASSEGRTGWYGNQPQHF
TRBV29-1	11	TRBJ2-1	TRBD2	CSVGSSGEQFF
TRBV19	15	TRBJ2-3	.	CASSIGGVTADTQYF
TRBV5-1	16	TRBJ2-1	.	CASSLAMASYGDEQFF
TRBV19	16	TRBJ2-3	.	CASSKAQGTSTDTQYF
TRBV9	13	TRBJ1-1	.	CASNRQGDAEAFF
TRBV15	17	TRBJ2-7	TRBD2	CATSRVQGGRGTYEQYF